Listed below are T cell receptor beta chains from one sample, sequenced in a study of Graves' ophthalmopathy and Graves' hyperthyroidism. TCRdb re-derived calls from the multiplex PCR reads in MiXCR, one entry per CDR3 protein. The table records approximately 1.2 million distinct CDR3 sequences, approximately 35% of them present only once. Sequencing used peripheral blood or thyroid tissue (not recorded which). The receptors shown here come from an adult man with Graves' hyperthyroidism. Each CDR3 is given with its conserved first and last residue. D genes are given only for firm matches. Clone size is not always given. Where it is, it says once, few, many or a class for expanded clones.

>-|TRBJ1-2|TRBV7-9|-
TGTGCCAGCAGCCAGGACGGAAATGGCTATGGCTACACCTTC
CASSQDGNGYGYTF
>-|TRBJ1-1|TRBV25-1|-
TGTGCCAGCAGACCCTCGGAGGGGCCCCCAGCTTTCTTT
CASRPSEGPPAFF
>-|TRBJ1-1|TRBV19|many
TGTGCCAGTACTGGAACACGGACGGCGAACACTGAAGCTTTCTTT
CASTGTRTANTEAFF
>TRBD2|TRBJ2-2|TRBV5-6|few
TGTGCCAGCAGCTTGGTGGAAGCGGGAGTGTATACCGGGGAGCTGTTTTTT
CASSLVEAGVYTGELFF
>-|TRBJ2-7|TRBV19|-
TGTGCCAGTAGGATAGGGGCAGGCGGCAACGAGCAGTACTTC
CASRIGAGGNEQYF
>-|TRBJ1-1|TRBV10-3|few
TGTGCCATCAGTGAGGGTGTAGCGGGGATGAACACTGAAGCTTTCTTT
CAISEGVAGMNTEAFF
>-|TRBJ2-7|TRBV7-9|many
TGTGCCAGCAGCAGGACCGAATCCTACGAGCAGTACTTC
CASSRTESYEQYF
>-|TRBJ1-3|TRBV25-1|-
TGTGCCAGCGGCAACTCAGGGGTGCTTGGAAACACCATATATTTT
CASGNSGVLGNTIYF
>-|TRBJ2-7|TRBV4-3|-
TGCGCCAGCAGCCAAGCATGGATCAGTATCAGTTCGCAGGACTACGAGCAGTACTTC
CASSQAWISISSQDYEQYF
>-|TRBJ1-1|TRBV25-1|many
TGTGCCAGCAGTCTCGGGGTTTCGAGGGGCACTGAAGCTTTCTTT
CASSLGVSRGTEAFF
>-|TRBJ1-3|TRBV12-3/TRBV12-4|-
TGTGCCAGCACCCACCCCAGGGAAGGAAGAAACACCATATATTTT
CASTHPREGRNTIYF
>-|TRBJ1-4|TRBV20-1|many
TGCAGTGCTTCCGACCTTCAGGAAAAACTGTTTTTT
CSASDLQEKLFF
>-|TRBJ2-2|TRBV25-1|-
TGTGCCAGCAGTTTCCGGGGCAAAGACACCGGGGAGCTGTTTTTT
CASSFRGKDTGELFF
>TRBD1|TRBJ1-1|TRBV10-3|-
TGTGCCATCAGTGCCTTACAGGGGGGAGACACTGAAGCTTTCTTT
CAISALQGGDTEAFF
>TRBD1|TRBJ2-1|TRBV7-9|-
TGTGCCAGCAGCTCGGAACAGGGGCTAAGGCGGGAGCAGTTCTTC
CASSSEQGLRREQFF
>-|TRBJ1-1|TRBV6-2/TRBV6-3|-
TGTGCCAGCACAAGTTTACGCTATGAAGCTTTCTTT
CASTSLRYEAFF
>-|TRBJ2-1|TRBV7-2|-
TGTGCCAGCAGGCACCGACAGCTCTCCTACAATGAGCAGTTCTTC
CASRHRQLSYNEQFF
>TRBD1|TRBJ1-4|TRBV5-1|many
TGCGCCAGCAGCCCGACAGGGACGGGGAGTAAACTGTTTTTT
CASSPTGTGSKLFF
>-|TRBJ1-2|TRBV14|many
TGTGCCAGCAGCCAAGATTGGTACTATGGCTACACCTTC
CASSQDWYYGYTF
>-|TRBJ1-2|TRBV11-2|-
TGTGCCAGCAGCTCGTTAAGGGGCCACCGCTATGGCTACACCTTC
CASSSLRGHRYGYTF
>-|TRBJ2-7|TRBV29-1|-
TGCAGCGTTGAAGACTGGAATAGCCGGGACCCCTACGAGCAGTACTTC
CSVEDWNSRDPYEQYF
>TRBD1|TRBJ2-7|TRBV7-9|many
TGTGCCAGCAGCCCCCCCGGACAGGGTGCCGAGCAGTACTTC
CASSPPGQGAEQYF
>-|TRBJ1-2|TRBV10-3|-
TGTGCCATCAGTGGCAGCTACTATGGCTACACCTTC
CAISGSYYGYTF
>-|TRBJ1-3|TRBV7-2|once
TGTGCCAGCAGCCAAGTGGGCGAATCTGGAAACACCATATATTTT
CASSQVGESGNTIYF
>-|TRBJ1-5|TRBV15|many
TGTGCCACTCAGGGTTTTGGTCAGCCCCAGCATTTT
CATQGFGQPQHF
>-|TRBJ1-2|TRBV11-2|-
TGTGCCAGCAGCTTAGGACGATTGAAGGTCGGAGGCAACTATGGCTACACCTTC
CASSLGRLKVGGNYGYTF
>-|TRBJ2-5|TRBV7-6|many
TGTGCCAGCAGCCCCTGGGACTCCGGAGGGACCCAGTACTTC
CASSPWDSGGTQYF
>-|TRBJ1-4|TRBV5-1|few
TGCGCCAGCAGCCCAACTCAAACCGGCGAAAAACTGTTTTTT
CASSPTQTGEKLFF
>-|TRBJ1-4|TRBV6-5|-
TGTGCCAGCAAAAGACGTGGGGAAAAACTGTTTTTT
CASKRRGEKLFF
>-|TRBJ2-5|TRBV4-3|few
TGCGCCAGCAGCCAAGTTGGCGGGTCGACAGGTCAAGAGACCCAGTACTTC
CASSQVGGSTGQETQYF
>TRBD1|TRBJ1-1|TRBV14|many
TGTGCCAGCAGCCTGAGTCCCGGGACAGGGTTCGGCACTGAAGCTTTCTTT
CASSLSPGTGFGTEAFF
>-|TRBJ1-4|TRBV19|-
TGTGCCAGTAGTAAGGGACTCGCGCGTGAAAAACTGTTTTTT
CASSKGLAREKLFF
>-|TRBJ2-5|TRBV30|-
TGTGCCTGGAGTCTGGCGGGAGAGACCCAGTACTTC
CAWSLAGETQYF
>TRBD1|TRBJ1-2|TRBV4-1|-
TGCGCCAGCAGCCCAGGCAGACAGGGGGACTATGGCTACACCTTC
CASSPGRQGDYGYTF
>TRBD1|TRBJ2-7|TRBV7-9|-
TGTGCCAGCAGCCTAGGGACAGGGGCTTACTACGAGCAGTACTTC
CASSLGTGAYYEQYF
>-|TRBJ1-5|TRBV20-1|-
TGCAGTGTCCTAGGACAGAATCAGCCCCAGCATTTT
CSVLGQNQPQHF
>-|TRBJ1-4|TRBV7-2|many
TGTGCCAGCACGACAGGCCCGAATGAAAAACTGTTTTTT
CASTTGPNEKLFF
>TRBD1|TRBJ1-5|TRBV19|-
TGTGCCAGTAGGGACAGGGTGGCCAATCAGCCCCAGCATTTT
CASRDRVANQPQHF
>TRBD2|TRBJ2-5|TRBV29-1|many
TGCAGCGTTGAGTGGACTAGCGGCCGAGAGACCCAGTACTTC
CSVEWTSGRETQYF
>TRBD2|TRBJ2-7|TRBV7-8|many
TGTGCCAGCAGCTTATTCAGCGGGGGGGCCTACGAGCAGTACTTC
CASSLFSGGAYEQYF
>TRBD2|TRBJ2-7|TRBV5-1|many
TGCGCCAGCCGGAATAGCGGGGGCTACGAGCAGTACTTC
CASRNSGGYEQYF
>-|TRBJ2-7|TRBV4-3|many
TGCGCCAGCAGCCAAGTCCGGGGGTCCTCCTACGAGCAGTACTTC
CASSQVRGSSYEQYF
>-|TRBJ2-5|TRBV4-1|many
TGCGCCAGCAGCCAAGGCTCGGGTCCGGGAGCGCATGAGACCCAGTACTTC
CASSQGSGPGAHETQYF
>-|TRBJ1-2|TRBV9|many
TGTGCCAGCAGCGTAGGAGCCGCAGGAGGCTTTCAAAGTGGCTACACCTTC
CASSVGAAGGFQSGYTF
>-|TRBJ2-7|TRBV19|many
TGTGCCAGTAAAACGGGACCCCACTCCTACGAGCAGTACTTC
CASKTGPHSYEQYF
>TRBD2|TRBJ2-3|TRBV19|-
TGTGCCACCGCGGGGGGGAGAGCCGGAGATACGCAGTATTTT
CATAGGRAGDTQYF
>-|TRBJ2-2|TRBV7-6|many
TGTGCCAGCAGCTTAGAGGCTAGCAGCGGGGAGCTGTTTTTT
CASSLEASSGELFF
>-|TRBJ2-3|TRBV9|once
TGTGCCAGCAGCGTAGCTTTAGATACGCAGTATTTT
CASSVALDTQYF